The 2 T cell receptor beta chains below come from one sample, sequenced in a study of cytomegalovirus exposure and HLA in healthy donors. Primers: 60 Vbeta forward and 13 Jbeta reverse. Generated by immunoSEQ multiplex PCR, the TCRdb table keeps only in-frame clones and is missing some. The data contain 100,000 to 150,000 clones, 81% of them singletons. Sequences were obtained from PBMCs. The receptors were gathered from a man aged 18 to 29 in good health and CMV-seropositive.

The rearrangement uses TRBV5-6 and TRBJ2-7; 9 nucleotides agree with TRBD2. The CDR3 covers 15 residues. In germline, CDR1 is SGHDT, CDR2 YYEEEE. V shed 0 bases and J 2 bases; nucleotides not matched to a gene: 3. The CDR3 is CASSLESGRTYEQYF. The CDR3 DNA follows: TGTGCCAGCAGCTTGGAGAGCGGGAGGACCTACGAGCAGTACTTC. The full variable domain, its missing parts supplied by reference TRBV5-6 and TRBJ2-7, is DAGVTQSPTHLIKTRGQQVTLRCSPKSGHDTVSWYQQALGQGPQFIFQYYEEEERQRGNFPDRFSGHQFPNYSSELNVNALLLGDSALYLCASSLESGRTYEQYFGPGTRLTVT.

This chain uses TRBV30 with TRBJ2-7; 9 bases are a match to TRBD1. The ends lost 3 bases at V and 4 bases at J; junction bases unmatched: 1. Per the germline V gene, CDR1 is GTSNPN and CDR2 is SVGIG (reference sequence). This CDR3 is 12 amino acids long. The CDR3 coding sequence is TGTGCCTGGAGGGACAGGGGATACGAGCAGTACTTC. This translates into CAWRDRGYEQYF.